This record concerns one TCR beta chain sequence. What it binds is unknown. This CDR3 contains 14 residues. The germline CDR1 and CDR2 sequences are LNHDA and SQIVND (reference sequence). V shed 4 bases and J shed 9 bases, with 15 bases lying between them. Produced via immunoSEQ multiplex PCR; TCRdb's table is partial and in-frame only. The sample holds approximately 42,000 clones, about 95% seen once. The data stem from a study of T cell clonotyping in hematopoietic cell transplantation. The study, taken as a whole, reports: Higher Inverse Simpson Index values in graft donor and pretransplant recipient predicted broader posttransplant TCR diversity. Without cell sorting, CD4 versus CD8 contributions remain unresolved. Pathologically expanded recipient clonotypes increased progressively from day 30 to day 180 as diversity fell.

This TCR was recovered from a man aged 30 to 45 in good health. Some clones in this sample may be carry-over from other donors' samples. What was sequenced was peripheral blood mononuclear cells. The V and J genes are TRBV19 and TRBJ2-2; D remains ambiguous. CDR3 sequence reads: CASSKWTHEWELFF. The CDR3 coding sequence is TGTGCCAGTAGTAAGTGGACCCATGAGTGGGAGCTGTTTTTT.